This is a list of T cell receptor beta chains from one sample in a study of T cell changes during pregnancy in multiple sclerosis. Generated by immunoSEQ multiplex PCR, the TCRdb table keeps only in-frame clones and is missing some. The sample lists just under 70,000 clones; 91% were seen once. Sequencing used peripheral blood, obtained in the second trimester of pregnancy. Receptors originate from a female donor with multiple sclerosis, enrolled in a pregnancy study. Both conserved end residues are part of each CDR3. The order of the fields is V gene, J gene, CDR3 protein.

TRBV11-2	TRBJ1-1	CASSTTPPEAFF
TRBV2	TRBJ2-1	CASSAKDLTSGGEQFF
TRBV5-1	TRBJ1-2	CASSYFRGYGYTF
TRBV7-6	TRBJ2-1	CASSRLAGGSEQFF
TRBV10-3	TRBJ2-3	CAIRPRGEPGQWTDTQYF
TRBV15	TRBJ1-2	CATSTRGNSRYTF
TRBV30	TRBJ2-7	CAWRRDRGYEQYF
TRBV30	TRBJ1-6	CAWKEPTGYNSPLHF
TRBV6-5	TRBJ1-4	CASRQGAGTNEKLFF
TRBV10-2	TRBJ2-7	CASGLAGYEQYF
TRBV7-9	TRBJ2-7	CASSLGGQREYF
TRBV7-3	TRBJ2-1	CASSVTSSLGNEQFF
TRBV7-2	TRBJ2-2	CASSEQGAAGGELFF
TRBV27	TRBJ2-1	CASRSSGGAAYNEQFF
TRBV19	TRBJ2-3	CASSPGLVTDTQYF
TRBV11-2	TRBJ1-1	CASSPQGRGANTEAFF
TRBV7-9	TRBJ1-2	CASSFAEGLYGYTF
TRBV7-9	TRBJ1-1	CASSEGWGTEAFF
TRBV27	TRBJ1-3	CASRPRQSVGSGNTIYF
TRBV5-1	TRBJ1-6	CASSLQGAYNSPLHF
TRBV15	TRBJ1-2	CATSREASYGYTF
TRBV19	TRBJ2-3	CASSMFPLNSVGTDTQYF
TRBV28	TRBJ1-1	CASSLYLNTEAFF
TRBV11-2	TRBJ2-7	CASSLAQTSGANLYEQYF
TRBV9	TRBJ2-7	CASSVVSSPSHEQYF
TRBV9	TRBJ2-1	CASSEPQGNEQFF
TRBV9	TRBJ2-3	CASSVDRGRDTQYF
TRBV7-3	TRBJ2-3	CASSLPTIRSADTQYF
TRBV9	TRBJ2-5	CASSVEGTSLETQYF
TRBV5-1	TRBJ2-5	CASSLTTNINIQETQYF